Listed below are T cell receptor beta chains from one sample, sequenced in a study of T cell responses to AZD1222 COVID-19 vaccine. Clones were sequenced by immunoSEQ multiplex PCR, and TCRdb holds only the in-frame ones, with some missing. This sample carries 120,000 to 150,000 clones, around 90% of them seen once, and the ten largest clones take about 3%. The material was peripheral blood, obtained on day 0 of MenACWY control vaccination. The receptors derive from an adult in good health. The CDR3 runs from the conserved cysteine through the conserved F or W. Fields, in order: clone size, V gene, J gene, CDR3 length, D gene, CDR3 DNA, CDR3 protein. D genes are given only for firm matches. Rows give clone size only sometimes, using once, few, many, or a class for an expanded clone.

once	TRBV2	TRBJ2-7	16	-	TGTGCCAGCAGTGAATGGGTAAGGCGGAGCTCCTACGAGCAGTACTTC	CASSEWVRRSSYEQYF
-	TRBV15	TRBJ2-4	16	-	TGTGCCACCAGCAGAGGAGCGTCCCTAGGGGAAAACATTCAGTACTTC	CATSRGASLGENIQYF
-	TRBV5-1	TRBJ2-1	16	TRBD1	TGCGCCAGCAGCCTAGGACAGGGTGGACTCTACAATGAGCAGTTCTTC	CASSLGQGGLYNEQFF
-	TRBV5-1	TRBJ1-2	14	TRBD1	TGCGCCAGCAGCGCTTCGGGACAGGGGTATGGCTACACCTTC	CASSASGQGYGYTF
-	TRBV5-1	TRBJ2-7	14	TRBD1	TGCGCCAGCAGCCAAACAGGGGACTCCTACGAGCAGTACTTC	CASSQTGDSYEQYF
-	TRBV24-1	TRBJ2-1	15	TRBD2	TGTGCCACCAGTGATAGCGGGGCACGGTACAATGAGCAGTTCTTC	CATSDSGARYNEQFF
-	TRBV29-1	TRBJ1-1	16	TRBD1	TGCAGCGTTGCAATACGACAGGGGCGAAGGGTTGGTGAAGCTTTCTTT	CSVAIRQGRRVGEAFF
-	TRBV6-2/TRBV6-3	TRBJ2-2	13	-	TGTGCCAGCAGTTACCCTGCCCCCGGGGAGCTGTTTTTT	CASSYPAPGELFF
once	TRBV18	TRBJ2-7	14	TRBD1	TGTGCCAGCTCACCAGGGACAGGAGTCTACGAGCAGTACTTC	CASSPGTGVYEQYF
-	TRBV12-5	TRBJ1-2	13	TRBD1	TGTGCTAGTGGCCTACAGGGGACCTATGGCTACACCTTC	CASGLQGTYGYTF
-	TRBV30	TRBJ1-3	16	-	TGTGCCTGGAGTGTACTAGGGGGGAGAGATGGAAACACCATATATTTT	CAWSVLGGRDGNTIYF
-	TRBV6-5	TRBJ2-1	13	-	TGTGCCAGCACCGACCAGGTGCCGAATGAGCAGTTCTTC	CASTDQVPNEQFF
-	TRBV5-6	TRBJ2-2	12	-	TGTGCCAGCTCGTCCCTTGGCGGGGAGCTGTTTTTT	CASSSLGGELFF
-	TRBV3-1/TRBV3-2	TRBJ1-1	15	-	TGTGCCAGCAGCCACAAGCGAGGTTTGGGCACTGAAGCTTTCTTT	CASSHKRGLGTEAFF
-	TRBV2	TRBJ1-4	14	-	TGTGCCAGCAGTTTCCAGGAGGATGAGGAAAAACTGTTTTTT	CASSFQEDEEKLFF
-	TRBV6-1	TRBJ1-2	15	TRBD1	TGTGCCAGCAGTGAATGGGGACAGGGAGTACGCGGCTACACCTTC	CASSEWGQGVRGYTF
-	TRBV4-2	TRBJ1-6	16	-	TGTGCCAGCAGCCAAGTTTGGGACCCCTATAATTCACCCCTCCACTTT	CASSQVWDPYNSPLHF
-	TRBV12-3/TRBV12-4	TRBJ2-7	12	-	TGTGCCAGCTCCTCGACCTTCTACGAGCAGTACTTC	CASSSTFYEQYF
few	TRBV28	TRBJ2-1	12	TRBD2	TGTGCCAGCATCAAGCGGGAGGGGGGGCAGTTCTTC	CASIKREGGQFF
-	TRBV2	TRBJ1-5	15	TRBD1	TGTGCCAGCAGTTTAGACAGGGGCCAAAATCAGCCCCAGCATTTT	CASSLDRGQNQPQHF
few	TRBV5-1	TRBJ1-5	15	-	TGCGCCAGCAGCTTGGGCGTAGATAGCAATCAGCCCCAGCATTTT	CASSLGVDSNQPQHF
-	TRBV9	TRBJ1-1	13	-	TGTGCCAGCAGCGTACCAGTTAACACTGAAGCTTTCTTT	CASSVPVNTEAFF
-	TRBV7-2	TRBJ1-1	11	-	TGTGCCAGCAGCCATACATTAGAAGCTTTCTTT	CASSHTLEAFF
-	TRBV9	TRBJ2-5	16	TRBD2	TGTGCCAGCAGCCCCGGGGAAGCGGGAGGAGAGGAGACCCAGTACTTC	CASSPGEAGGEETQYF
-	TRBV3-1/TRBV3-2	TRBJ1-1	18	TRBD1	TGTGCCAGCAGCCAAGCCCGGCGGGGACAGGGGCTGAACACTGAAGCTTTCTTT	CASSQARRGQGLNTEAFF
-	TRBV28	TRBJ2-7	12	-	TGTGCCAGCAACTCGGGGCTCTACGAGCAGTACTTC	CASNSGLYEQYF
once	TRBV18	TRBJ2-7	15	TRBD1	TGTGCCAGCTCACCAAGGGGGACAGGGGTTGCCGAGCAGTACTTC	CASSPRGTGVAEQYF
-	TRBV6-1	TRBJ1-3	12	-	TGTGCCAGCCGGGCACAGGGAAACACCATATATTTT	CASRAQGNTIYF
-	TRBV7-6	TRBJ1-2	15	-	TGTGCCAGCAGCTTAGCCGCAGGGAGCAACTATGGCTACACCTTC	CASSLAAGSNYGYTF
-	TRBV3-1/TRBV3-2	TRBJ2-1	13	TRBD2	TGTGCCAGCATGCGGGAGGGCCGGAATGAGCAGTTCTTC	CASMREGRNEQFF
-	TRBV20-1	TRBJ2-1	13	-	TGCAGTGCTAGTGGTAGCGGTTACAATGAGCAGTTCTTC	CSASGSGYNEQFF
-	TRBV2	TRBJ2-1	14	-	TGTGCCAGCAGTGAAACAGGGATGGGGGGTGAGCAGTTCTTC	CASSETGMGGEQFF
-	TRBV9	TRBJ2-2	16	-	TGTGCCAGCAGCGTAGGAAGGGGCCTGAACACCGGGGAGCTGTTTTTT	CASSVGRGLNTGELFF
-	TRBV25-1	TRBJ2-7	15	-	TGTGCCAGCCGCCACCCAACGGGAGCGGCCGACGAGCAGTACTTC	CASRHPTGAADEQYF
-	TRBV28	TRBJ2-5	12	-	TGTGCCAGCAGCGTTGGTCAAGAGACCCAGTACTTC	CASSVGQETQYF
-	TRBV27	TRBJ1-5	16	-	TGTGCCAGCAGTTTAAAATGGGCAGGCCGTGATCGGCCCCAGCATTTT	CASSLKWAGRDRPQHF
-	TRBV30	TRBJ1-6	9	-	TGTGCCTCCCGGCCACCCCTCCACTTT	CASRPPLHF
-	TRBV6-1	TRBJ1-2	13	-	TGTGCCAGCAGTGAAGTAGGGGAGTATGGCTACACCTTC	CASSEVGEYGYTF
-	TRBV27	TRBJ1-1	14	-	TGTGCCAGCACAGTTGCGGGGGCGGGGACTGAAGCTTTCTTT	CASTVAGAGTEAFF
-	TRBV7-9	TRBJ2-3	15	-	TGTGCCAGCAGTTTAAACGACAGGCCAACAGATACGCAGTATTTT	CASSLNDRPTDTQYF
-	TRBV28	TRBJ2-7	15	TRBD1	TGTGCCAGCAGTCCTAGACAGGGCTTAGCCTACGAGCAGTACTTC	CASSPRQGLAYEQYF
-	TRBV19	TRBJ1-6	16	-	TGTGCCAGTAGCCGTGGGACACCAAGGGATAATTCACCCCTCCACTTT	CASSRGTPRDNSPLHF
once	TRBV6-1	TRBJ1-1	13	-	TGTGCCAGCAGAGAAGGGGCGTACACTGAAGCTTTCTTT	CASREGAYTEAFF